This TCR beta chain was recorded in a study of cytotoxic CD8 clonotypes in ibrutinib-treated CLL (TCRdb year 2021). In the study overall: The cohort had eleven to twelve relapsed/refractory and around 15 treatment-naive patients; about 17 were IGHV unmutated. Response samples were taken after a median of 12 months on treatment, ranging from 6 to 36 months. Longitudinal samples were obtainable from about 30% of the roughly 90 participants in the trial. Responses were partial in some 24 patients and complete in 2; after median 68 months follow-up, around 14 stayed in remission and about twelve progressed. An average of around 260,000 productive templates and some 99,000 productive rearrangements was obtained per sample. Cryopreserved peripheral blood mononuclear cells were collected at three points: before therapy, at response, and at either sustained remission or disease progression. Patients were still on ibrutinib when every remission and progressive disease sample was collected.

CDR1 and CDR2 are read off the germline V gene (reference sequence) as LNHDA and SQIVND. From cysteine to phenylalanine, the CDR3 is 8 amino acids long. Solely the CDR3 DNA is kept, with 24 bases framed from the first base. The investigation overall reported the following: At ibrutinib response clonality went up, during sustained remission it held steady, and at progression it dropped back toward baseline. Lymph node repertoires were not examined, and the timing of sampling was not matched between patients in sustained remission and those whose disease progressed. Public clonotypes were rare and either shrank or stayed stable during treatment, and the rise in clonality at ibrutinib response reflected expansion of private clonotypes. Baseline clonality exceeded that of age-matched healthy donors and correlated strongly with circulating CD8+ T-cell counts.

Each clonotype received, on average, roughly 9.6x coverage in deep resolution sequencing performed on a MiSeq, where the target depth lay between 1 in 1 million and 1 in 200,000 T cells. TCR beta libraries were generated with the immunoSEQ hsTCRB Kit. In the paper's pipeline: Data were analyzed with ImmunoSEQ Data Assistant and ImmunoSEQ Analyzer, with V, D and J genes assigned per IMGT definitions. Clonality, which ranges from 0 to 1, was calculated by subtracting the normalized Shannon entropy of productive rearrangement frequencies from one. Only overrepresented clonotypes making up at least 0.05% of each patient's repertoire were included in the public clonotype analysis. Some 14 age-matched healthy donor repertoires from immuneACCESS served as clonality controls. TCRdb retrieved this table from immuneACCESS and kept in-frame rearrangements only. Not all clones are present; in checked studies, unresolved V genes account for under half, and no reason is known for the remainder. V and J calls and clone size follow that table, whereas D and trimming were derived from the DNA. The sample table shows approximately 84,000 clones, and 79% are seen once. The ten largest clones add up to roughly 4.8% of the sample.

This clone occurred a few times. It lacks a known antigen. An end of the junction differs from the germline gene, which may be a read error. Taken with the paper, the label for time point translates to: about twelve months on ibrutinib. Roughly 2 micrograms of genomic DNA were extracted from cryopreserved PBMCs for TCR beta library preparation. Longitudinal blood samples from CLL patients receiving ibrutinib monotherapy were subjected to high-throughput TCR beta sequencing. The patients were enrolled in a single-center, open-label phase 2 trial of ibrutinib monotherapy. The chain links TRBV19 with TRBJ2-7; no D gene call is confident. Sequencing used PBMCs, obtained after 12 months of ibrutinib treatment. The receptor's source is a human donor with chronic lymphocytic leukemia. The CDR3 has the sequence CASTPTHF. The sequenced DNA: TGTGCCAGTACCCCGACCCACTTC. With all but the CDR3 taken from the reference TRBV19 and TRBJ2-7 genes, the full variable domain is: DGGITQSPKYLFRKEGQNVTLSCEQNLNHDAMYWYRQDPGQGLRLIYYSQIVNDFQKGDIAEGYSVSREKKESFPLTVTSAQKNPTAFYLCASTPTHFGPGTRLTVT.